Following are 22 T cell receptor delta chains from one sample sequenced in a study of gamma-delta chains in newborns, infants, children. TCRdb re-analyzed the reads via CATT. The sample includes thousands of delta-chain clones, 2.1% seen only once; the top ten take 14%. Source material: blood. The receptor source for this set is a child who was a newborn, infant or young child, either healthy, febrile or measles-vaccinated (not recorded which).

There are a few counts of this clone. Translating this DNA gives a protein that differs at residue 6 from the TCRdb one, which belongs to a much larger clone; a read error is likely, and the protein shown is this translation. This chain links TRDV2 with TRDJ3; a weak D match, TRDD2 (6 bases). The CDR3 length is 21 residues. The germline gives CDR1 GEAIGNYY, CDR2 EKD. V shed 0 bases and J shed 0 bases, with 20 bases lying between them. CDR3 in DNA: TGTGCCTGTGACACCAGAGACCTTCCCGGGGAGTCCTCCTGGGACACCCGACAGATGTTTTTC. It codes for CACDTRDLPGESSWDTRQMFF.

Note on this clone: This DNA's translation and the protein TCRdb lists, from a much larger clone, do not match at residue 7, likely due to a read error; the protein shown is translated from the DNA. V and J are TRDV2 and TRDJ3, with D perhaps TRDD3 (5 bases). This CDR3 comprises 18 residues. V lost 0 bases to trimming and J lost 2 bases, with 13 bases between them. CDR1 is GEAIGNYY, CDR2 EKD, per germline. This CDR3 is CACDTGEPLTWDTRQMFF. The DNA for the CDR3 is TGTGCCTGTGACACCGGGGAACCACTGACCTGGGACACCCGACAGATGTTTTTC.

This clone turned up a few times. The protein given by TCRdb reflects a much larger clone and differs at residue 8 from this DNA's translation, likely from a read error; the protein shown is the DNA's translation. The same CDR3 is also encoded by other DNA sequences in this sample. V usage is TRDV2 and J usage is TRDJ2; TRDD3 might be the D (5 bases). The germline V and J ends were trimmed by 0 bases and 2 bases, with 6 bases remaining between them. This CDR3 has 14 residues. In germline, CDR1 is GEAIGNYY, CDR2 EKD. CDR3 sequence (DNA): TGTGCCTGTGACACCTGGGGATTGACAGCACAACTCTTCTTT. Amino acids: CACDTWGLTAQLFF.

With regard to this clone: A single base is all that separates this from a far larger clone, so a read error is likely. The CDR3 protein is CACDTAGWTSWGTRQMFF. CDR3 sequence (DNA): TGTGCCTGTGACACCGCCGGGTGGACCTCCTGGGGCACCCGACAGATGTTTTTC. The gene calls are TRDV2 and TRDJ3; possibly TRDD3 for D (6 bases). CDR3 length: 18 residues. Germline values: CDR1 GEAIGNYY, CDR2 EKD.

There are a few counts of this clone. Given a far larger clone just one base away, this is likely a sequencing read error. Different DNA sequences within this sample yield the same CDR3. This chain joins TRDV2 and TRDJ3; 11 bases line up with TRDD3. Germline CDR1 is GEAIGNYY and CDR2 is EKD. The CDR3 runs 19 residues. The CDR3 protein is CACDTYWGISSWDTRQMFF. The DNA of the CDR3 is TGTGCCTGTGACACCTACTGGGGGATAAGCTCCTGGGACACCCGACAGATGTTCTTC.

About this clone itself: TCRdb's protein, taken from a much larger clone, differs from this DNA's translation at residue 3, likely owing to a read error; the protein displayed comes from the DNA. The V and J genes are TRDV2 and TRDJ2; D is undetermined. CDR1 is GEAIGNYY and CDR2 is EKD in the germline V gene. The CDR3 totals 16 residues. This CDR3 reads CARDTLGPLLTAQLFF. CDR3 sequence (DNA): TGTGCCCGTGACACGTTGGGTCCGCTTTTGACAGCACAACTCTTCTTT.

DNA of the CDR3: TGTGCCTGTGACACAGCCTTCCTACTGGGGGATACGGACACCCGACAGATGTTTTTC. Residues: CACDTAFLLGDTDTRQMFF. The chain uses TRDV2 and TRDJ3; 12 nucleotides agree with TRDD3. The CDR3 has 19 residues. CDR1 GEAIGNYY and CDR2 EKD come from the germline V gene. J lost 6 bases, V lost 1 base, and 9 bases had no gene match.

A few counts support this clone. This sample includes further DNA sequences coding for the same CDR3. This chain links TRDV2 with TRDJ3; TRDD3 matches at 10 bases. The length of the CDR3 is 18 residues. Germline loops: CDR1 GEAIGNYY, CDR2 EKD. V lost 1 base to trimming and J lost 0 bases; unmatched junction nucleotides: 2. CDR3 nucleotides: TGTGCCTGTGACACTGGGGGATACAGCTCCTGGGACACCCGACAGATGTTTTTC. The encoded protein is CACDTGGYSSWDTRQMFF.

This clone showed up many times. This likely stems from a read error, as it lies one base from a far larger clone. The chain is built from TRDV2 and TRDJ3; 9 bases align to TRDD3. The CDR3 loop spans 18 amino acids. Looked up from germline, CDR1 is GEAIGNYY and CDR2 is EKD. V lost 3 bases and J lost 0; bases outside the gene matches: 5. Written as DNA, the CDR3 is TGTGCCTGTGACGCCTACTGGGGGAGCTCCTGGGACACCCGACAGATGTTTTTC. It yields the protein CACDAYWGSSWDTRQMFF.

This clone appeared a few times. The protein recorded in TCRdb matches a much larger clone and deviates from this DNA's translation at residue 17, suggesting a read error; the protein here is obtained by translating the DNA. Other DNA sequences within the sample encode an identical CDR3. The rearrangement joins TRDV1 to TRDJ2, with TRDD3 matching over 8 bases. Germline lookup yields CDR1 TSWWSYY and CDR2 QGS. The CDR3 covers 19 residues. The CDR3 sequence: CALGTLRGIGPPLTAQHFF. Written as DNA, the CDR3 is TGTGCTCTTGGGACGCTACGGGGGATAGGACCTCCATTGACAGCACAACACTTCTTT.

A few counts support this clone. A read error likely explains this, since a far larger clone differs by one base. In the same sample, other DNA sequences code for this CDR3. The gene calls are TRDV1 and TRDJ1; TRDD3 matches at 11 bases. CDR3 length equals 18 residues. V lost 8 bases and J lost 5; bases outside the gene matches: 19. CDR1 is TSWWSYY and CDR2 is QGS in the germline V gene. For the CDR3, the DNA is TGTGCTCTTTTTCCTTCCTACTGGGGGATAAGCTGGACTGATAAACTCATCTTT. Encoded protein: CALFPSYWGISWTDKLIF.

This clone was found a few times. The protein recorded in TCRdb matches a much larger clone and deviates from this DNA's translation at residue 3, suggesting a read error; the protein here is obtained by translating the DNA. This chain links TRDV1 with TRDJ1, with D possibly called TRDD2 or TRDD3 (5 bases each). The length of the CDR3 is 15 residues. Germline V gene lookup returns CDR1 TSWWSYY and CDR2 QGS. For the CDR3, the DNA is TGTGCTCATGGGGAACTTCCAGCAAAGACCGATAAACTCATCTTT. Translated, it gives CAHGELPAKTDKLIF.

Comments on this clone: The TCRdb record carries a much larger clone's protein, which differs from this DNA's translation at residue 14; a read error is the likely cause, and the protein listed here is the DNA translation. V usage is TRDV1 and J usage is TRDJ1; 9 nucleotides match TRDD3. Germline V lookup: CDR1 TSWWSYY, CDR2 QGS. Trimming removed 0 bases from V and 0 bases from J; junction bases left unmatched: 14. This CDR3 spans 20 amino acids. CDR3 protein: CALGELPLVGIRRHTDKLIF. The CDR3, as DNA: TGTGCTCTTGGGGAACTACCCCTGGTGGGGATACGGAGGCACACCGATAAACTCATCTTT.

This clone was counted only a few times. V gene TRDV2 combines with J gene TRDJ3, with TRDD3 identical over 9 bases. The CDR3 consists of 17 residues. J was trimmed by 1 base and V by 7 bases; bases with no gene match: 7. Germline V CDR1 and CDR2: GEAIGNYY, EKD. CDR3 nucleotide sequence: TGTGCCTGCGACCTTACTGGGGGATCCTGGGACACCCGACAGATGTTTTTC. Translating it yields CACDLTGGSWDTRQMFF.

About this clone: The TCRdb protein comes from a much larger clone and disagrees with this DNA's translation at residue 12, likely due to a read error; the protein given here is derived from the DNA. The chain carries TRDV1 and TRDJ1; 13 bases fit TRDD3. The germline V gene encodes CDR1 TSWWSYY and CDR2 QGS. Trimming took 9 bases from V and 4 from J; bases not matched to a gene: 14. The CDR3 consists of 17 residues. The CDR3 sequence is CALGPLLGDTAIDKLIF. CDR3 nucleotide sequence: TGTGCTCTGGGACCCTTACTGGGGGATACGGCCATCGATAAACTCATCTTT.

In its sample, this clone was seen a few times. A much larger clonotype is one base distant, so this may be a read error. This chain connects TRDV1 to TRDJ1, with 8 bases aligning to TRDD2. The germline CDR1 and CDR2 sequences are TSWWSYY and QGS. CDR3 size: 19 residues. Written as DNA, the CDR3 is TGTGCTCTTGGGGGGCCGCCTGACTTCCTACGTTACCCCACCGATAGACTCATCTTT. It specifies CALGGPPDFLRYPTDRLIF.

The table lists this clone with many counts. The likely explanation is a read error, given a far larger clone one base away. CDR3 DNA: TGTGCCTGTGACACCTACTGGGGGAGCCCCTGGGACACCCGACAGATGTTTTTC. Amino acids: CACDTYWGSPWDTRQMFF. The chain carries TRDV2 and TRDJ3; 9 nucleotides agree with TRDD3. The CDR3 runs to 18 residues. Germline CDR1 is GEAIGNYY and CDR2 is EKD. The trim removed 0 bases at V and 2 bases at J, leaving 4 bases unmatched.

This clone was seen more than once but under ten times. TCRdb shows a much larger clone's protein in place of this DNA's translation, and the two differ at residue 16, likely through a read error; the protein shown is translated from the DNA. The chain combines TRDV2 with TRDJ3, with 11 bases aligning to TRDD3. Germline values: CDR1 GEAIGNYY, CDR2 EKD. The CDR3 is 19 residues long. The CDR3 nucleotides read TGTGCCTGTGACACCGTACTGGGGGATAATTCCTGGGACACCCGACGGATGTTTTTC. Translated: CACDTVLGDNSWDTRRMFF.

This clone came up a few times. TCRdb attributes to this sequence the protein of a much larger clone, which differs from the DNA translation at residue 18; a read error is likely, and the protein displayed is translated from the DNA. This chain links TRDV2 with TRDJ3; 7 bases line up with TRDD3. The V gene's germline CDR1 is GEAIGNYY and CDR2 EKD. This CDR3 contains 20 residues. CDR3 DNA sequence: TGTGCCTGTGACACCGGTGGTCTGGGGGCTAACTCCTGGGACACCCGACAGATTTTTTTC. This translates into CACDTGGLGANSWDTRQIFF.

Comment on this clone: It is likely a read error: a sequence one base away is far more abundant. Other DNA sequences from this sample encode an identical CDR3 as well. DNA for the CDR3: TGTGCCTGTGACACCGGATACCTTTTCTCCTGGGACACCCGACAGATGTTCTTC. Translation gives CACDTGYLFSWDTRQMFF. This chain uses TRDV2 with TRDJ3, with D perhaps TRDD3 (6 bases). CDR3 length: 18 residues. Germline V gene sequence: CDR1 GEAIGNYY, CDR2 EKD.

Concerning this clone: The TCRdb record carries a much larger clone's protein, which differs from this DNA's translation at residue 14; a read error is the likely cause, and the protein listed here is the DNA translation. The chain couples TRAV29/DV5 to TRDJ1; TRDD3 matches 12 bases. TRDJ2 matches the DNA end more closely, so the J call is doubtful. CDR1 NSMFDY and CDR2 ISSIKDK come from the germline V gene. CDR3 length equals 15 residues. CDR3 residues: CAATFTGGYTDKLFF. The DNA of the CDR3 is TGTGCAGCAACCTTTACTGGGGGATACACCGATAAACTCTTCTTT.

In regard to this clone: The amino acid sequence in TCRdb belongs to a much larger clone and departs from this DNA's translation at residue 12, likely a sequencing read error; the sequence shown is translated from the DNA. J is TRDJ3 and V is TRDV2, with 11 positions matching TRDD3. The CDR3 consists of 19 residues. Germline V gives CDR1 GEAIGNYY, CDR2 EKD. In DNA form, the CDR3 reads TGTGCCTGTGACACCGGATGGGGGATACGCTCCCGGGACACCCGACAGATGTTTTTC. Translating it yields CACDTGWGIRSRDTRQMFF.